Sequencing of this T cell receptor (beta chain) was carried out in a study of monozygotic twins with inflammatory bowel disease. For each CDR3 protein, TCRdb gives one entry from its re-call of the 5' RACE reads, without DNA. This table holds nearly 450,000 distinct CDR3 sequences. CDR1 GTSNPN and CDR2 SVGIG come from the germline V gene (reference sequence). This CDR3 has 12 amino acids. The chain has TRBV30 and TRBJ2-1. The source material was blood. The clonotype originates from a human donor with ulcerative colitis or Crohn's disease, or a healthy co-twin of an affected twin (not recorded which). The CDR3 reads CAWSVLANEQFF.